This section outlines one TCR beta chain sequence together with its context. As yet, its antigen is unknown. A second 7 to 11 cycle PCR used barcoded and J-beta primers. From the 5' RACE reads, TCRdb called clonotypes with MiXCR, one entry per CDR3 protein. The sample includes roughly 1,700,000 distinct CDR3 sequences, about 28% of them seen just once. The source of the sample is a study of blood T cells in healthy people across ages. Overall study findings and caveats: It was the long-lived donors that had more naive CD4+ cells and higher diversity than aged donors. Observed TCR beta diversity per million T cells went down as age went up. This fall followed a roughly linear course with age.

Drawn from each donor were roughly 9.4 milliliters of peripheral blood. This TCR was recovered from a woman aged 25 to 39 in good health. Sequenced material: blood.

The CDR3 DNA sequence: TGCAGTGCTTCACAAAGCGGGAGGAGTGTAGATACGCAGTATTTT. The encoded protein is CSASQSGRSVDTQYF. This chain uses TRBV20-1 with TRBJ2-3, with 9 bases matching TRBD2. From germline, CDR1 is DFQATT and CDR2 SNEGSKA (reference sequence). With 5 bases clipped from V and 5 bases from J, the junction kept 11 bases outside the gene matches. CDR3 size: 15 residues.